This T cell receptor beta chain was recorded in a study of blood T cell repertoires in COVID-19. About the study: From the United States, Italy and Spain came samples of acute and convalescent COVID-19. The analysed material was cDNA or gDNA that came from T cells, B-cell-depleted T cells, or PBMCs.

CDR1 and CDR2 (germline): LGHDT, YNNKEL (reference sequence). Unmatched junction bases numbered 9, after V lost 4 bases and J lost 4 bases. This CDR3 is built from 16 residues. Repertoires were generated with immunoSEQ multiplex PCR, while TCRdb's copy carries only in-frame clones and drops some. The sample comprises roughly 100,000 clones, about 79% of which are singletons, and about 3.6% rests with the top ten. The sample taken for sequencing was peripheral blood. This sequence originates from a woman of 80 years or more with active or convalescent COVID-19. The genes are TRBV3-1 (or the pseudogene TRBV3-2) and TRBJ1-2, with 10 positions matching TRBD1. The CDR3 sequence: CASSRRDRGYGYGYTF. The CDR3 DNA follows: TGTGCCAGCAGCCGCCGGGACAGGGGTTATGGCTATGGCTACACCTTC.